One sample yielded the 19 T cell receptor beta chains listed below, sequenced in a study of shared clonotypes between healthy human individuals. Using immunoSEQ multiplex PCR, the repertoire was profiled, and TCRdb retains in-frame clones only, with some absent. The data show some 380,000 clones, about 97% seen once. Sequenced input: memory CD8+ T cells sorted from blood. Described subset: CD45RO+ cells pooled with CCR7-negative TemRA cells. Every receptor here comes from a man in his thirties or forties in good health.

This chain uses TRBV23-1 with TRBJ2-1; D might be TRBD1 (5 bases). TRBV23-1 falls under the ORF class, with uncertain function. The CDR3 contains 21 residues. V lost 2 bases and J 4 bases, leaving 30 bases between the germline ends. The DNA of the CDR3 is TGCGCCAGCAGTCAACAGGGTGGGTCCAGACCAGTTCCCCGGTATTACAATGAGCAGTTCTTC. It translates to CASSQQGGSRPVPRYYNEQFF.

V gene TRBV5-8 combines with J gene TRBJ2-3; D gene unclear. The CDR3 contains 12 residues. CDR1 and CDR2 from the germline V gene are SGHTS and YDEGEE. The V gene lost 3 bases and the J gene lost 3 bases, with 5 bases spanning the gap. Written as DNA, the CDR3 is TGTGCCAGCAGCTGGGGAACAGATACGCAGTATTTT. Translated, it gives CASSWGTDTQYF.

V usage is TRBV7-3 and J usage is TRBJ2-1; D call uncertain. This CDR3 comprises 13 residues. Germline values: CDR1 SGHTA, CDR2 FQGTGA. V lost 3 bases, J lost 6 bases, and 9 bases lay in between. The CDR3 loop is CASSFADRNEQFF. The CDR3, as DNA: TGTGCCAGCAGCTTCGCGGACCGCAATGAGCAGTTCTTC.

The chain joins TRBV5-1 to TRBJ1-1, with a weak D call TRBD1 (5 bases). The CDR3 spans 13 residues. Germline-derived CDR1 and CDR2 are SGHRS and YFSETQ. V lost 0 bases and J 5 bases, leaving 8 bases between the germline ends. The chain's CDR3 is CASSLDRRTEAFF. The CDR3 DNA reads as TGCGCCAGCAGCTTGGACAGGCGGACTGAAGCTTTCTTT. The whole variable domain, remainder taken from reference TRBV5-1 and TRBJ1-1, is KAGVTQTPRYLIKTRGQQVTLSCSPISGHRSVSWYQQTPGQGLQFLFEYFSETQRNKGNFPGRFSGRQFSNSRSEMNVSTLELGDSALYLCASSLDRRTEAFFGQGTRLTVV.

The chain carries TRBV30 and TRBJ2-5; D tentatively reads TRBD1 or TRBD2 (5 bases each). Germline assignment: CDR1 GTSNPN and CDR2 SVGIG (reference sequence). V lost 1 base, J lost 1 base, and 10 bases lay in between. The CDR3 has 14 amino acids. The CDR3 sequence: CAWSGGSGQETQYF. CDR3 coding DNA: TGTGCCTGGAGTGGGGGGAGCGGCCAAGAGACCCAGTACTTC.

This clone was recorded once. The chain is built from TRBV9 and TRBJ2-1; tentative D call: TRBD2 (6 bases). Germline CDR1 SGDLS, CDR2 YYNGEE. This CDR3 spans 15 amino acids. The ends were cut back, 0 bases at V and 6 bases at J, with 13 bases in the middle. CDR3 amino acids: CASSVVGLAANEQFF. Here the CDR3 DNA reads TGTGCCAGCAGCGTAGTCGGGTTAGCGGCCAATGAGCAGTTCTTC.

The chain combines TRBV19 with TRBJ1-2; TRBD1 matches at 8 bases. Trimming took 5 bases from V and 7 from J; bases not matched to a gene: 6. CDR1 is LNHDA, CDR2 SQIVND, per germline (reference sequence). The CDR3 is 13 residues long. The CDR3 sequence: CASSPQTGAGYTF. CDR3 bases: TGTGCCAGTAGTCCGCAGACAGGGGCTGGCTACACCTTC.

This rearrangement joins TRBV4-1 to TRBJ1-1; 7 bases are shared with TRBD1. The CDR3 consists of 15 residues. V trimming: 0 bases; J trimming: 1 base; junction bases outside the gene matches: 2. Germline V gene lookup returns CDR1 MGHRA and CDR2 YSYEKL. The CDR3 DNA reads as TGCGCCAGCAGCCAAGATGAGGGGGCGAACACTGAAGCTTTCTTT. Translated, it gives CASSQDEGANTEAFF.

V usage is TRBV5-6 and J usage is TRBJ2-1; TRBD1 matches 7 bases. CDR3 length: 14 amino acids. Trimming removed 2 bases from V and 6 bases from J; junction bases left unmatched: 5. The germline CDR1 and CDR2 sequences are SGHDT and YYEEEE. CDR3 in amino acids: CASSFGSGGNEQFF. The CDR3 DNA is TGTGCCAGCAGCTTCGGGTCAGGGGGCAATGAGCAGTTCTTC.

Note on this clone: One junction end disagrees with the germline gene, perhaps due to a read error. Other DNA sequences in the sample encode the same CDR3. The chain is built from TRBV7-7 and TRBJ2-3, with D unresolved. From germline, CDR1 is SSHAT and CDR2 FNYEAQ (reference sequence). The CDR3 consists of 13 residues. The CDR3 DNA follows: TGTGCTAGCAGCCCCCGCGGCACAGATACGCAGTATTTT. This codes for CASSPRGTDTQYF.

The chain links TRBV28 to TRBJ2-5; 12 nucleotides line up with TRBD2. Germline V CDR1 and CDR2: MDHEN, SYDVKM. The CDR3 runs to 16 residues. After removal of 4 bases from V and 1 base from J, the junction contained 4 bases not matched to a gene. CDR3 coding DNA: TGTGCCAGCAGTTCGCTGGGACTAGCGGGCCAAGAGACCCAGTACTTC. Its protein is CASSSLGLAGQETQYF.

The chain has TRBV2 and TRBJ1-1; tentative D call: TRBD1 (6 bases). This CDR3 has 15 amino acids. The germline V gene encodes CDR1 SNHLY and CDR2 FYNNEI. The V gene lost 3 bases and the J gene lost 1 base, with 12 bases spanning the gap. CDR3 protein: CASSDLGAGNTEAFF. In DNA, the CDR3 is TGTGCCAGCAGTGATCTGGGGGCGGGGAACACTGAAGCTTTCTTT.

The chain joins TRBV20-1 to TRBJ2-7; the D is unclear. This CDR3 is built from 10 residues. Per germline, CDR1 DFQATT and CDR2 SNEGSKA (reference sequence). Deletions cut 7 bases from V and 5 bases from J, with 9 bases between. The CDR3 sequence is CSGKNNEQYF. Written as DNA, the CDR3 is TGCAGTGGAAAAAATAACGAGCAGTACTTC.

In nucleotides, the CDR3 is TGCAGCGTTGAATTGATTTACAATGAGCAGTTCTTC. Amino acids: CSVELIYNEQFF. The chain couples TRBV29-1 to TRBJ2-1, with D unclear. The CDR3 contains 12 residues. V was cut by 2 bases and J by 4 bases, with 6 bases left in between. Germline CDR1 reads SQVTM; CDR2 reads ANQGSEA.

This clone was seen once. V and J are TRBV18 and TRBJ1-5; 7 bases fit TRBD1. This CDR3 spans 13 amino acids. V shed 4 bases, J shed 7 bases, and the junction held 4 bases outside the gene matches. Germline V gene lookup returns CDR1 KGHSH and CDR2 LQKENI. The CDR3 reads CASSQGARQPQHF. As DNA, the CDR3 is TGTGCCAGCTCACAGGGGGCAAGACAGCCCCAGCATTTT.

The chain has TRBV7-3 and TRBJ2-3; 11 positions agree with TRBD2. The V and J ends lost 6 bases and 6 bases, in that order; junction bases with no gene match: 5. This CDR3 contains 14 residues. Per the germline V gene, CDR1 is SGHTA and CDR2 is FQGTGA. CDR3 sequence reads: CASSSGRAGDTQYF. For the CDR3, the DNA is TGTGCCAGCAGTAGCGGGAGGGCGGGGGATACGCAGTATTTT.

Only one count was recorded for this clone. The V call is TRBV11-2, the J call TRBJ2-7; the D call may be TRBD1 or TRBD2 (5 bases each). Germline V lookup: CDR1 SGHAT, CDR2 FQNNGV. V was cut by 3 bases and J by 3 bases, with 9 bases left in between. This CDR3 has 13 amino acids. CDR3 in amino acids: CASSFRDDYEQYF. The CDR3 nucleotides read TGTGCCAGCAGCTTTAGGGACGACTACGAGCAGTACTTC.

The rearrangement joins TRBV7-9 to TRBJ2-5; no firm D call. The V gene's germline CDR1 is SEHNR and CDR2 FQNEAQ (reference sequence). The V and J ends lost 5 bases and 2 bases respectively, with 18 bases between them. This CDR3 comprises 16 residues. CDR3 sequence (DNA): TGTGCCAGCAGCCAAAAGTTTTGGGCAGCGCAAGAGACCCAGTACTTC. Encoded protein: CASSQKFWAAQETQYF.

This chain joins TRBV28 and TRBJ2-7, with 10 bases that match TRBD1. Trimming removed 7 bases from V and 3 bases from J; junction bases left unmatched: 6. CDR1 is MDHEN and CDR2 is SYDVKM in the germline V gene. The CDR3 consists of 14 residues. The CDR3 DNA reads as TGTGCCAGCATCGGGACAGGGGAAATCTACGAGCAGTACTTC. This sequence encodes CASIGTGEIYEQYF.